This T cell receptor (beta chain) is from a study of spatial heterogeneity in lung cancer (dated by TCRdb to the late 2010s). Background on the whole study: More beta-chain than alpha-chain transcripts were consistently detected, likely reflecting higher beta-chain transcript abundance. At surgery, both alpha and beta chains were TCR-sequenced in approximately 210 tumor regions, about 64 matched nontumor lung samples and 56 PBMC samples. In the raw uncorrected reads, each unique combination of TCR and UMI appeared more than ten times on average. The study quantitatively compared TCR alpha and beta repertoires across multiple tumor regions, matched nontumor lung and blood in non-small cell lung cancer. TCR transcript counts in tumor regions correlated strongly with a T cell transcriptional module score from matched bulk RNA-seq. Nonsynonymous mutation counts, determined by whole-exome sequencing of tumor tissue, were related to features of the TCR repertoire.

The investigation overall reported the following: The count of ubiquitous expanded TCRs correlated with the count of ubiquitous nonsynonymous mutations, and the count of regional expanded TCRs correlated with the count of regional nonsynonymous mutations. The tumor nonsynonymous mutation count correlated with the number of expanded alpha and beta TCRs within the tumor. TCR-seq coverage of tumor T cells was estimated to be only approximately 7% for alpha chains and approximately 12% for beta chains. Additional single-cell paired TCR alpha and beta sequencing was considered necessary to confirm, at a functional level, the hypothesis that regional TCRs recognize regional mutations.

Based on its abundance in the sample, this clonotype is medium-sized (0.01 to 0.1%). Its antigen remains unidentified. Base qualities are not at hand, and no much larger clone is one base apart. Taken with the paper, the label for time point translates to: sample taken at primary tumor resection. The donors were some 70 patients from the lung TRACERx cohort who had early-stage, untreated non-small cell lung cancer. Whole RNA extracted from tumor and nontumor lung tissue, or from cryopreserved PBMC samples, was used for TCR sequencing without cell sorting. Only patients with enough RNA available from two or more tumor regions were chosen for TCR sequencing. Tumor and adjacent nontumor lung specimens were reviewed by a lung pathologist before selection. To prepare the library, 5' RACE was applied. The data were produced on a NextSeq 500. To allow correction of PCR and sequencing errors, the TCR library protocol tagged every TCR cDNA molecule with a unique molecular identifier. The study's processing was this. TCR identification, UMI-based error correction and CDR3 extraction were performed with Decombinator tools. Expanded TCRs were defined as those above a frequency of 2 per 1,000, corresponding to the top 1% of the tumor frequency distribution. Expanded tumor TCRs were classed as regional if statistically deemed absent (corrected P<0.05) from at least one tumor region, otherwise ubiquitous. Each repertoire was subsampled 100 times to 5,000 TCRs, after which Renyi diversity was computed with the R vegan package. CDR3 similarity networks were built from amino acid triplet string-kernel similarity, with CDR3s being connected when pairwise similarity was above 0.82. The raw public data were reprocessed by TCRdb itself: fastp quality trimming at Q25, MiXCR clonotype calling, in-frame beta chains only. Each record represents a unique CDR3 protein, reported with the most common genes and DNA among its rows. In this record, the V and J calls reflect TCRdb's handling and not the investigators' own analysis. This sample gives some 6,000 distinct CDR3 sequences in total; around a sixth of them show up just once. In total, the top ten clones hold roughly 15% of the sample.

This sample comprised lung tumor tissue, obtained at surgery. The source is a male donor with early-stage non-small cell lung cancer.

The DNA sequence is as follows: TGCAGCGTTGAAGATCAAACAGGGCGCACTGAAGCTTTCTTT. Its translation is CSVEDQTGRTEAFF. The rearranged chain carries TRBV29-1 and TRBJ1-1; TRBD1 is a possible D gene, resting on 6 matching bases. At the junction V is shortened by 0 bases and J by 4 bases, with 12 bases in between. CDR3 length: 14 amino acids, cysteine to phenylalanine. CDR3 DNA only is kept here, 42 bases in frame from base 1. CDR1 and CDR2 are drawn from the germline V gene: SQVTM, ANQGSEA.